These 20 T cell receptor beta chains were sequenced from one sample in a study of blood T cell repertoires in COVID-19. Measured with immunoSEQ multiplex PCR; TCRdb has only the in-frame clones, and not every one. The sample includes roughly 140,000 clones, approximately 83% of them seen just once. The sample comprised peripheral blood. Receptors originate from a woman between 55 and 75 years old with COVID-19, enrolled during active disease.

This chain uses TRBV6-2 or TRBV6-3 with TRBJ1-2; D is perhaps TRBD1 (5 bases). Germline CDR1 reads MNHEY; CDR2 reads SVGEGT. V lost 2 bases, J lost 8 bases, and 9 bases lay in between. The CDR3 is 12 amino acids. The CDR3 DNA reads as TGTGCCAGCAGTTACAGGGGAATGGGCTACACCTTC. This gives the protein CASSYRGMGYTF.

The rearrangement joins TRBV5-1 to TRBJ1-1, with TRBD1 as a possible D gene (6 bases). V lost 3 bases to trimming and J lost 0 bases, with 12 bases between them. The CDR3 sequence is 15 residues long. Germline V CDR1 and CDR2: SGHRS, YFSETQ. The CDR3 sequence: CASSWVTGLNTEAFF. CDR3 sequence (DNA): TGCGCCAGCAGCTGGGTGACAGGTTTGAACACTGAAGCTTTCTTT.

The chain joins TRBV5-6 to TRBJ2-2, with unresolved D. The V gene lost 2 bases and the J gene lost 4 bases, with 9 bases spanning the gap. The V gene's germline CDR1 is SGHDT and CDR2 YYEEEE. The CDR3 spans 14 residues. Here the CDR3 DNA reads TGTGCCAGCAGCTTCGGAGAAACCACCGGGGAGCTGTTTTTT. Its protein is CASSFGETTGELFF.

The chain uses TRBV5-1 and TRBJ1-2; tentatively, D is TRBD1 (6 bases). The CDR3 totals 15 residues. With 1 base removed from V and 0 bases from J, the gap between germline ends came to 10 bases. The germline V gene encodes CDR1 SGHRS and CDR2 YFSETQ. The CDR3 loop reads CASSLTAGANYGYTF. The CDR3 region has the DNA TGCGCCAGCAGCTTGACGGCAGGGGCTAACTATGGCTACACCTTC.

The V and J genes are TRBV14 and TRBJ2-1; perhaps TRBD1 as D (5 bases). V dropped 1 base and J dropped 6 bases, with 16 bases sitting between them. Germline V lookup: CDR1 SGHDN, CDR2 FVKESK. The CDR3 length is 16 residues. The CDR3 reads CASSQGRQGLINEQFF. The CDR3 bases are TGTGCCAGCAGCCAAGGCAGGCAGGGATTAATCAATGAGCAGTTCTTC.

The genes are TRBV24-1 and TRBJ1-1; the D is unclear. Deletions cut 4 bases from V and 1 base from J, with 12 bases between. Germline CDR1 is KGHDR and CDR2 is SFDVKD. The CDR3 loop spans 15 amino acids. The CDR3 here is CATSDGKQPNTEAFF. Written as DNA, the CDR3 is TGTGCCACCAGTGACGGTAAACAGCCGAACACTGAAGCTTTCTTT.

V is TRBV5-4 and J is TRBJ1-2; the match to TRBD1 covers 7 bases. The CDR3 is made up of 15 amino acids. Germline CDR1 SGHNT, CDR2 YYREEE (reference sequence). V shed 0 bases and J 7 bases; nucleotides not matched to a gene: 9. The CDR3 coding sequence is TGTGCCAGCAGCTTGGCCACAGGGGCCGTCTTTGGCTACACCTTC. It specifies CASSLATGAVFGYTF.

The chain combines TRBV28 with TRBJ2-3; D is uncertain. The germline V gene has CDR1 MDHEN and CDR2 SYDVKM. V was pared by 8 bases and J by 6 bases, with 9 bases between. The CDR3 has 11 amino acids. For the CDR3, the DNA is TGTGCCAGCTCTTTGTCTGATACGCAGTATTTT. As protein: CASSLSDTQYF.

The CDR3 nucleotides read TGTGCCAGCAGGAGGGATCTTTGGGATACGCAGTATTTT. As protein: CASRRDLWDTQYF. J is TRBJ2-3 and V is TRBV2; D might be TRBD2 (5 bases). The germline V gene encodes CDR1 SNHLY and CDR2 FYNNEI. Deletions cut 6 bases from V and 6 bases from J, with 13 bases between. The CDR3 runs to 13 residues.

This clone was observed once. The rearrangement joins TRBV29-1 to TRBJ1-1, with 7 positions matching TRBD1. The ends lost 7 bases at V and 0 bases at J; junction bases unmatched: 14. CDR3 length equals 16 residues. Per the germline V gene, CDR1 is SQVTM and CDR2 is ANQGSEA. CDR3 in amino acids: CSARGNTPNMNTEAFF. Here the CDR3 DNA reads TGCAGCGCCAGGGGGAATACCCCTAACATGAACACTGAAGCTTTCTTT.

The chain joins TRBV30 to TRBJ1-3; D uncertain. Germline loops: CDR1 GTSNPN, CDR2 SVGIG (reference sequence). This CDR3 contains 17 residues. The V gene lost 0 bases and the J gene lost 2 bases, with 17 bases spanning the gap. The CDR3: CAWSVRKSPFPGNTIYF. As DNA, the CDR3 is TGTGCCTGGAGTGTACGTAAGAGTCCGTTCCCTGGAAACACCATATATTTT.

The V gene is TRBV11-2, the J gene TRBJ2-2; 8 nucleotides match TRBD2. CDR3 size: 15 residues. The trim removed 1 base at V and 4 bases at J, leaving 2 bases unmatched. Germline V gene lookup returns CDR1 SGHAT and CDR2 FQNNGV. For the CDR3, the DNA is TGTGCCAGCAGCTTAGCGGGGGGGCCCACCGGGGAGCTGTTTTTT. This encodes CASSLAGGPTGELFF.

This chain joins TRBV19 and TRBJ1-5, with a possible D match to TRBD1 (6 bases). From germline, CDR1 is LNHDA and CDR2 SQIVND (reference sequence). This CDR3 contains 15 residues. V lost 0 bases, J lost 6 bases, and 12 bases lay in between. DNA of the CDR3: TGTGCCAGTAGTATAGAAGGGGGAAGGAGTCAGCCCCAGCATTTT. It yields the protein CASSIEGGRSQPQHF.

The chain has TRBV19 and TRBJ1-5, with D unresolved. CDR1 is LNHDA and CDR2 is SQIVND in the germline V gene (reference sequence). The V end was cut by 7 bases, the J end by 0 bases, with 7 bases between. The CDR3 is 13 residues long. The CDR3 region has the DNA TGTGCCAGTACGCGCCATAGCAATCAGCCCCAGCATTTT. Its translation is CASTRHSNQPQHF. Combining the CDR3 with reference TRBV19 and TRBJ1-5 gives the whole variable domain DGGITQSPKYLFRKEGQNVTLSCEQNLNHDAMYWYRQDPGQGLRLIYYSQIVNDFQKGDIAEGYSVSREKKESFPLTVTSAQKNPTAFYLCASTRHSNQPQHFGDGTRLSIL.

The V and J genes are TRBV3-1 (or the pseudogene TRBV3-2) and TRBJ2-5, with unresolved D. Trimming stripped 0 bases from V and 9 bases from J, with 14 bases between. Germline V gives CDR1 LGHDT, CDR2 YNNKEL (reference sequence). The CDR3 runs 14 residues. CDR3 nucleotide sequence: TGTGCCAGCAGCCAAGATCTTCTTAGCCCTGCCCAGTACTTC. Residues: CASSQDLLSPAQYF.

This chain joins TRBV5-1 and TRBJ2-5, with 8 bases aligning to TRBD2. The CDR3 consists of 16 residues. V lost 4 bases, J lost 5 bases, and 13 bases stayed unmatched. Germline-derived CDR1 and CDR2 are SGHRS and YFSETQ. The CDR3 region is CASSNGTRGFRETQYF. The CDR3 region has the DNA TGCGCCAGCAGCAATGGGACTAGGGGGTTCCGGGAGACCCAGTACTTC.

The chain carries TRBV9 and TRBJ1-2; 9 nucleotides align to TRBD1. The germline CDR1 and CDR2 sequences are SGDLS and YYNGEE. This CDR3 comprises 15 residues. The V and J ends lost 2 bases and 4 bases, in that order; junction bases with no gene match: 6. Written as DNA, the CDR3 is TGTGCCAGCAGCGTCACAGGGGGCACCGGCTATGGCTACACCTTC. Its protein product is CASSVTGGTGYGYTF.

This chain joins TRBV7-9 and TRBJ2-1; 11 bases fit TRBD1. V lost 1 base and J lost 8; bases outside the gene matches: 4. This CDR3 region has 15 residues. Germline V lookup: CDR1 SEHNR, CDR2 FQNEAQ (reference sequence). The CDR3 nucleotides are TGTGCCAGCAGCTTAGGGGGACAGGGGGACTATGAGCAGTTCTTC. Protein: CASSLGGQGDYEQFF.

V and J are TRBV7-6 and TRBJ1-1; possibly TRBD1 for D (5 bases). CDR1 and CDR2 (germline): SGHVS, FNYEAQ. This CDR3 has 17 residues. V was clipped by 1 base and J by 4 bases, with 19 bases between them. Here the CDR3 reads CASSLDRARGWGTEAFF. The CDR3 coding sequence is TGTGCCAGCAGCTTAGATAGGGCTAGGGGCTGGGGCACTGAAGCTTTCTTT.

CDR3 sequence: CASSLSSLRLQETQYF. The CDR3 DNA is TGTGCCAGCAGCTTAAGTAGTCTTCGTCTCCAAGAGACCCAGTACTTC. The V and J genes are TRBV7-8 and TRBJ2-5; D gene ambiguous. This CDR3 region has 16 residues. Germline loops: CDR1 SGHVS, CDR2 FQNEAQ. Trimming left V 2 bases short and J 1 base short, with 14 bases between.